This is a list of T cell receptor beta chains from one sample in a study of shared clonotypes between healthy human individuals. Produced via immunoSEQ multiplex PCR; TCRdb's table is partial and in-frame only. In the table there are 2 million to 2.5 million clones, roughly 94% of which are singletons. The sample consisted of naive CD8+ T cells sorted from blood. The source is a man between 18 and 29 years old in good health. Each CDR3 is given with its conserved first and last residue. D genes are given only for firm matches. Size tells how often a clone was seen (once, few, many) or the class of an expanded clone, and some rows leave it out.

>.|.|TRBV4-2|TRBJ2-3
CASSYGGPDTQYF
TGTGCCAGCAGCTACGGGGGGCCAGATACGCAGTATTTT
>.|TRBD2|TRBV28|TRBJ2-3
CASSLEERGPSTDTQYF
TGTGCCAGCAGTTTGGAGGAGCGGGGGCCTAGCACAGATACGCAGTATTTT
>.|TRBD1|TRBV28|TRBJ1-5
CASSSPGTATAYSNQPQHF
TGTGCCAGCAGTTCACCCGGGACAGCCACAGCATATAGCAATCAGCCCCAGCATTTT
>.|.|TRBV4-1|TRBJ2-1
CASSQEGVPVGYNEQFF
TGCGCCAGCAGCCAAGAGGGCGTCCCCGTGGGCTACAATGAGCAGTTCTTC
>.|.|TRBV30|TRBJ1-5
CAWSVGQGDQPQHF
TGTGCCTGGAGTGTAGGGCAGGGAGATCAGCCCCAGCATTTT
>.|TRBD2|TRBV4-3|TRBJ2-3
CASSQELSGGEADTQYF
TGCGCCAGCAGCCAAGAATTGAGCGGGGGAGAGGCAGATACGCAGTATTTT
>.|.|TRBV9|TRBJ1-2
CASSAGEFLSSGYTF
TGTGCCAGCAGCGCCGGTGAGTTCCTCTCTAGTGGCTACACCTTC
>once|TRBD1|TRBV7-9|TRBJ2-7
CASSITGTGAYEQYF
TGTGCCAGCAGCATCACCGGGACAGGAGCCTACGAGCAGTACTTC
>.|.|TRBV4-2|TRBJ2-7
CASSPDGSYEQYF
TGTGCCAGCAGCCCCGACGGGTCCTACGAGCAGTACTTC
>.|.|TRBV6-1|TRBJ2-5
CASSVVQEGWETQYF
TGTGCCAGCAGTGTTGTTCAGGAAGGGTGGGAGACCCAGTACTTC
>.|.|TRBV7-9|TRBJ1-2
CASSFGDSLKTF
TGTGCCAGCAGCTTTGGGGACTCCTTGAAAACCTTC
>.|.|TRBV27|TRBJ1-1
CASSFRGPMNTEAFF
TGTGCCAGCAGTTTCCGGGGACCTATGAACACTGAAGCTTTCTTT
>.|TRBD2|TRBV13|TRBJ2-3
CASSPRLAGETDTQYF
TGTGCCAGCAGCCCCCGACTAGCGGGAGAGACAGATACGCAGTATTTT
>.|.|TRBV5-6|TRBJ2-5
CASSLGGYQETQYF
TGTGCCAGCAGCTTGGGGGGTTACCAAGAGACCCAGTACTTC
>.|TRBD2|TRBV27|TRBJ2-3
CASSFGTDQRLAYTDTQYF
TGTGCCAGCAGCTTCGGGACCGATCAGAGACTAGCGTACACAGATACGCAGTATTTT
>.|.|TRBV7-9|TRBJ2-5
CASRPGEETQYF
TGTGCCAGCAGGCCAGGGGAAGAGACCCAGTACTTC
>once|.|TRBV23-1|TRBJ1-5
CASSQSFGNQPQHF
TGCGCCAGCAGTCAATCGTTCGGCAATCAGCCCCAGCATTTT
>.|TRBD2|TRBV9|TRBJ2-7
CASSVAGLAASYEQYF
TGTGCCAGCAGCGTAGCGGGGCTAGCGGCATCCTACGAGCAGTACTTC
>.|TRBD1|TRBV9|TRBJ2-7
CASSAGQGASYEQYF
TGTGCCAGCAGCGCGGGACAGGGGGCGTCCTACGAGCAGTACTTC
>.|.|TRBV27|TRBJ2-7
CASSVGTDVYYEQYF
TGTGCCAGCAGTGTCGGGACCGATGTTTACTACGAGCAGTACTTC
>.|.|TRBV9|TRBJ2-5
CASSVPETDTQETQYF
TGTGCCAGCAGCGTACCCGAGACAGATACTCAAGAGACCCAGTACTTC
>.|.|TRBV5-8|TRBJ2-2
CASSLVPVRGGELFF
TGTGCCAGCAGCCTAGTCCCGGTTAGAGGCGGGGAGCTGTTTTTT
>.|TRBD2|TRBV9|TRBJ2-1
CASSGPGLAGAYNEQFF
TGTGCCAGCAGCGGACCCGGACTAGCGGGAGCTTACAATGAGCAGTTCTTC
>.|.|TRBV7-9|TRBJ2-3
CASRPDTDTQYF
TGTGCCAGCAGACCCGACACAGATACGCAGTATTTT
>.|.|TRBV5-6|TRBJ2-5
CASARGAYETQYF
TGTGCCAGCGCAAGAGGGGCATATGAGACCCAGTACTTC
>.|.|TRBV12-5|TRBJ1-1
CASGPGLTEAFF
TGTGCTAGTGGTCCGGGTTTGACTGAAGCTTTCTTT
>.|TRBD2|TRBV4-3|TRBJ2-7
CASSQGGSGYEQYF
TGCGCCAGCAGCCAAGGCGGGAGTGGCTACGAGCAGTACTTC
>.|.|TRBV27|TRBJ2-3
CASSLSDSTDTQYF
TGTGCCAGTTCTTTAAGCGACAGCACAGATACGCAGTATTTT
>.|.|TRBV5-8|TRBJ2-5
CASSLIARQETQYF
TGTGCCAGCAGCCTTATAGCCCGGCAAGAGACCCAGTACTTC
>.|.|TRBV7-6|TRBJ1-3
CASSSGLNSGNTIYF
TGTGCCAGCAGCTCGGGACTGAACTCTGGAAACACCATATATTTT
>once|.|TRBV7-8|TRBJ2-7
CASSSSSGKQYF
TGTGCCAGCAGCTCGTCGTCCGGGAAGCAGTACTTC
>.|.|TRBV28|TRBJ1-2
CASSSGVGYYGYTF
TGTGCCAGCAGTTCAGGGGTGGGTTACTATGGCTACACCTTC
>.|TRBD1|TRBV4-3|TRBJ2-5
CASSQEPGTGYHETQYF
TGCGCCAGCAGCCAAGAACCGGGGACAGGGTACCATGAGACCCAGTACTTC
>.|.|TRBV28|TRBJ2-3
CASSLWARDTDTQYF
TGTGCCAGCAGTTTATGGGCCAGGGACACAGATACGCAGTATTTT
>.|TRBD1|TRBV2|TRBJ2-5
CASRAGTGEETQYF
TGTGCCAGCAGAGCCGGGACAGGGGAAGAGACCCAGTACTTC
>.|.|TRBV25-1|TRBJ1-6
CASSELDGFGMTLHF
TGTGCCAGCAGTGAACTAGACGGGTTTGGAATGACCCTCCACTTT
>.|.|TRBV29-1|TRBJ2-1
CSVEDRGTFGEQFF
TGCAGCGTTGAAGATCGGGGGACTTTTGGTGAGCAGTTCTTC
>.|TRBD1|TRBV11-2|TRBJ2-7
CASSLALGQGLSYEQYF
TGTGCCAGCAGCTTAGCCCTCGGACAGGGCCTCTCCTACGAGCAGTACTTC
>.|.|TRBV7-9|TRBJ1-2
CASSSPLPGGYGYTF
TGTGCCAGCAGCTCACCCCTCCCGGGCGGCTATGGCTACACCTTC
>.|.|TRBV4-2|TRBJ2-3
CASSQVGPSPQYF
TGTGCCAGCAGCCAAGTGGGTCCGAGTCCGCAGTATTTT
>.|.|TRBV27|TRBJ2-3
CASSFRGQGDTQYF
TGTGCCAGCAGTTTCAGGGGCCAGGGAGATACGCAGTATTTT
>.|.|TRBV11-2|TRBJ2-7
CATLSTGTAEQYF
TGTGCCACCCTAAGTACAGGGACCGCCGAGCAGTACTTC
>.|TRBD1|TRBV7-6|TRBJ2-2
CASRTGTGKAGELFF
TGTGCCAGCAGAACCGGGACAGGCAAGGCCGGGGAGCTGTTTTTT
>.|.|TRBV25-1|TRBJ2-1
CASSESGRDRGNEQFF
TGTGCCAGCAGTGAATCCGGGCGGGACAGAGGCAATGAGCAGTTCTTC
>.|TRBD2|TRBV28|TRBJ2-3
CASSYLAGGLMPGTDTQYF
TGTGCCAGCAGTTACCTAGCGGGGGGGCTAATGCCGGGCACAGATACGCAGTATTTT
>.|.|TRBV10-2|TRBJ2-3
CASSDDKHSADTQYF
TGCGCCAGCAGTGATGACAAACACTCTGCAGATACGCAGTATTTT
>.|.|TRBV10-2|TRBJ2-2
CASSGLRGGELFF
TGCGCCAGCAGTGGGCTACGGGGCGGGGAGCTGTTTTTT
>once|TRBD1|TRBV7-9|TRBJ2-7
CASSLPGQFYEQYF
TGTGCCAGCAGCTTACCGGGACAGTTTTACGAGCAGTACTTC
>.|.|TRBV13|TRBJ2-7
CASSLAALSYEQYF
TGTGCCAGCAGCTTAGCGGCTCTCTCCTACGAGCAGTACTTC
>.|.|TRBV5-1|TRBJ1-6
CASSRTPESPLHF
TGCGCCAGCAGCCGGACCCCTGAATCACCCCTCCACTTT
>.|TRBD2|TRBV27|TRBJ2-3
CASSYVHAFSGRALSTDTQYF
TGTGCCAGCAGTTACGTTCATGCGTTTAGCGGGAGGGCCCTTTCCACAGATACGCAGTATTTT
>.|.|TRBV6-1|TRBJ1-1
CASRSGGGTEAFF
TGTGCCAGCAGGTCCGGGGGTGGCACTGAAGCTTTCTTT
>.|TRBD2|TRBV6-1|TRBJ2-5
CASSERGPGLVSQETQYF
TGTGCCAGCAGTGAAAGGGGCCCGGGACTAGTCAGTCAAGAGACCCAGTACTTC
>.|.|TRBV7-2|TRBJ1-1
CASSSNPGETGNTEAFF
TGTGCCAGCAGCTCCAACCCCGGTGAGACGGGAAACACTGAAGCTTTCTTT
>.|TRBD2|TRBV5-6|TRBJ2-7
CASSLDTAGGLTGEQYF
TGTGCCAGCAGCTTGGATACAGCGGGAGGCCTAACGGGCGAGCAGTACTTC
>.|.|TRBV7-2|TRBJ2-1
CASRTPSSYNEQFF
TGTGCCAGCAGGACTCCCAGCTCCTACAATGAGCAGTTCTTC
>.|TRBD1|TRBV19|TRBJ2-7
CASSPTGGRYEQYF
TGTGCCAGTAGTCCAACAGGGGGGCGGTACGAGCAGTACTTC
>once|.|TRBV27|TRBJ1-1
CASSLGRNTEAFF
TGTGCCAGCAGTTTGGGGAGGAACACTGAAGCTTTCTTT
>.|TRBD2|TRBV13|TRBJ2-5
CASSSLAGGQETQYF
TGTGCCAGCAGCTCCCTAGCGGGGGGGCAAGAGACCCAGTACTTC